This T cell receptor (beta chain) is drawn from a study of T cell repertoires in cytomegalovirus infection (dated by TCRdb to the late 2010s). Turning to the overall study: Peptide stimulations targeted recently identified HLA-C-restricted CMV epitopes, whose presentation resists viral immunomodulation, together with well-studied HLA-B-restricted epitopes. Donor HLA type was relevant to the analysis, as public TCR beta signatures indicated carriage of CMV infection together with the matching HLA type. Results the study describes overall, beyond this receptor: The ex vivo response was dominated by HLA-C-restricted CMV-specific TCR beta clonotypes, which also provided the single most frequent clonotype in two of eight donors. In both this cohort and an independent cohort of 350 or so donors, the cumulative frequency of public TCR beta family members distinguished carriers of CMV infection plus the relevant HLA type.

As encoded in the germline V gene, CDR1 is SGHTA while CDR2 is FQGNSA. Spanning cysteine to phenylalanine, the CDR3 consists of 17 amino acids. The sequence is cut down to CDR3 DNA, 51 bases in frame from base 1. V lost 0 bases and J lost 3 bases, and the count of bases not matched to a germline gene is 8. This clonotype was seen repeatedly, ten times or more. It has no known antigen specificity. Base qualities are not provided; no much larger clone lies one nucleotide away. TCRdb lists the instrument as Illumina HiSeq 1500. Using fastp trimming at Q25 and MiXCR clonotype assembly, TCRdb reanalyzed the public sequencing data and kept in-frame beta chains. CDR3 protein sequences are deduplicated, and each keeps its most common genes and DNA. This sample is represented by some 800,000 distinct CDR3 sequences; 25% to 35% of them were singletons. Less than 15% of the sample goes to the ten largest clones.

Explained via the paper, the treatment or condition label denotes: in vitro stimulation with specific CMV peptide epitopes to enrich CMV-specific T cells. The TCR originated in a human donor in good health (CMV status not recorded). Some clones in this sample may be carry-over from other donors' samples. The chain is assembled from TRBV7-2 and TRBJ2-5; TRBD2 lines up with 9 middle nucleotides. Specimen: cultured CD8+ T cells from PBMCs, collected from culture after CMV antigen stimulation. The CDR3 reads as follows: CASSLAPGTSWKETQYF. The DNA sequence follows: TGTGCCAGCAGCTTAGCGCCCGGGACTAGCTGGAAAGAGACCCAGTACTTC.